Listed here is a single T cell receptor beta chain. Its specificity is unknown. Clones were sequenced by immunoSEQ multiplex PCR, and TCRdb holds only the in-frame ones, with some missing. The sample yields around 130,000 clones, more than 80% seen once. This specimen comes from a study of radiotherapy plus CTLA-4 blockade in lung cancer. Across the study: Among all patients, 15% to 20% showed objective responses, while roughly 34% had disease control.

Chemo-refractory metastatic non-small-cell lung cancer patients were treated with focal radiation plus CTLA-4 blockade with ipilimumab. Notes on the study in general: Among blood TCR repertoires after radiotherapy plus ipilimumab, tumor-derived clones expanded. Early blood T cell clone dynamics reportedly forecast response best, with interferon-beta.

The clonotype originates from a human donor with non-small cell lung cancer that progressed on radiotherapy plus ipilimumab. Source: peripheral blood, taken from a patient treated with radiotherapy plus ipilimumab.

The CDR3, as DNA: TGTGCCAGCAGTTCGCCGGGGACTTTCAATCAGCCCCAGCATTTT. This encodes CASSSPGTFNQPQHF. The rearrangement uses TRBV6-1 and TRBJ1-5; D is perhaps TRBD1 (5 bases). The V end lost 5 bases, the J end lost 3 bases, and 14 bases lay between the germline ends. The CDR3 contains 15 residues. The germline CDR1 and CDR2 sequences are MNHNS and SASEGT.